This T cell receptor beta chain came from a study of early T cells in non-severe SARS-CoV-2 infection. Turning to the study itself: Investigators sequenced bulk RNA drawn from unsorted whole blood, and chains remained unpaired.

Molecules of cDNA were individually given unique molecular identifiers that were attached to them. TCRdb re-analysed the 5' RACE reads in MiXCR, keeping a single row per CDR3 protein. The repertoire has roughly 52,000 distinct CDR3 sequences, around 8% of them found once; the top ten carry 9.4%. Regarding the study as a whole: VDJdb matches were skewed toward anti-spike CD8 T cell responses.

In this sample, this clonotype turned up many times. The antigen remains undetermined. CDR1 and CDR2 from the germline V gene are KGHSH and LQKENI. The CDR3 is 14 residues long. V was clipped by 3 bases and J by 7 bases, with 13 bases between them. Sequenced: whole blood. J is TRBJ2-1 and V is TRBV18, with D perhaps TRBD2 (7 bases). This TCR came from an adult who was a healthcare worker with PCR-confirmed SARS-CoV-2 infection or an uninfected control (not recorded which). The CDR3 DNA reads TGTGCCAGCTCACCCGCGGGGGCGGGTAATGAGCAGTTCTTC. This sequence encodes CASSPAGAGNEQFF.